These 18 T cell receptor beta chains were sequenced from one sample in a study of T cell responses to AZD1222 COVID-19 vaccine listed by TCRdb under 2021. Library preparation employed the immunoSEQ multiplex PCR assay. TCRdb limited this immuneACCESS table to in-frame rearrangements with V and J called. A share of clones is missing; checked studies link under half to unresolved V genes, and the rest is unexplained. In this sample the table shows about 120,000 clones, 75% to 90% of which occur a single time. Clones ranked in the top ten supply under 3.5% of the sample. Sample time point, as interpreted from the label and publication: baseline before first vaccination. The input for sequencing was peripheral blood, taken on day 0 of AZD1222 vaccination. The receptors here all came from an adult in good health.

This clone occurred a few times. This sequence joins TRBV6-5 and TRBJ2-2; 9 positions agree with TRBD2. Germline trimming cut 10 bases from V and 4 bases from J; bases unmatched to any gene: 7. The germline V gene encodes CDR1 MNHEY and CDR2 SVGAGI. The CDR3 is made up of 14 amino acids. This CDR3 reads CATLAGVTTGELFF. The DNA of the CDR3 is TGTGCCACCTTAGCGGGAGTGACCACCGGGGAGCTGTTTTTT.

CDR3 sequence (DNA): TGCGCCAGCAGCTTTGGTCTAACCCAAGAGACCCAGTACTTC. Translating it yields CASSFGLTQETQYF. This rearrangement joins TRBV5-1 to TRBJ2-5; D call uncertain. The CDR3 is 14 residues long. Looked up from germline, CDR1 is SGHRS and CDR2 is YFSETQ. V gave up 2 bases and J gave up 1 base, with 9 bases separating them.

The chain is built from TRBV28 and TRBJ2-4, with 11 bases identical to TRBD2. Germline CDR1 reads MDHEN; CDR2 reads SYDVKM. The V gene end was trimmed by 1 base and the J gene end by 2 bases; junction bases not matched to a gene: 19. The length of the CDR3 is 22 residues. The CDR3 sequence is CASSLFLPRTSGRTRTKNIQYF. CDR3 nucleotides: TGTGCCAGCAGTTTATTCTTACCCAGAACTAGCGGGAGAACACGGACCAAAAACATTCAGTACTTC.

This chain joins TRBV18 and TRBJ2-7, with TRBD2 identical over 9 bases. Germline CDR1 reads KGHSH; CDR2 reads LQKENI. Trimming at V came to 3 bases and at J to 7 bases, leaving 19 bases not matched to a gene. The CDR3 loop spans 18 amino acids. CDR3 residues: CASSPLVFGTSNSGEQYF. Here the CDR3 DNA reads TGTGCCAGCTCACCTCTAGTATTTGGGACTAGCAATAGTGGTGAGCAGTACTTC.

The CDR3 protein is CASRSIIQETQYF. CDR3 bases: TGTGCCAGCAGGTCTATTATCCAAGAGACCCAGTACTTC. This chain joins TRBV27 and TRBJ2-5; D uncertain. The V end lost 6 bases, the J end lost 1 base, and 9 bases lay between the germline ends. CDR3 length equals 13 residues. The germline CDR1 and CDR2 sequences are MNHEY and SMNVEV (reference sequence).

J is TRBJ1-3 and V is TRBV27; no firm D call. The V gene's germline CDR1 is MNHEY and CDR2 SMNVEV (reference sequence). V was pared by 6 bases and J by 4 bases, with 10 bases between. The CDR3 length is 13 residues. This chain's CDR3 is CASSSVTGNTIYF. The CDR3, as DNA: TGTGCCAGCAGCTCCGTTACCGGAAACACCATATATTTT.

This clone was seen just once. The chain has TRBV7-2 and TRBJ1-6; D may be TRBD1 (5 bases). The CDR3 sequence is 16 residues long. The V end was cut by 1 base, the J end by 7 bases, with 14 bases between. In germline, CDR1 is SGHTA, CDR2 FQGNSA. DNA for the CDR3: TGTGCCAGCAGCTTAGTCGGGCAGGGCTGGAATTCACCCCTCCACTTT. Residues: CASSLVGQGWNSPLHF.

The gene calls are TRBV7-2 and TRBJ1-6; D is unresolved. The CDR3 is made up of 14 amino acids. Between the trimmed V and J ends, which lost 3 bases and 5 bases, there was a span of 8 bases. The germline CDR1 and CDR2 sequences are SGHTA and FQGNSA. The CDR3 here is CASSFRNNNSPLHF. The DNA of the CDR3 is TGTGCCAGCAGCTTCCGTAATAATAATTCACCCCTCCACTTT.

The chain joins TRBV4-3 to TRBJ1-2, with TRBD1 as a possible D gene (6 bases). Looked up from germline, CDR1 is LGHNA and CDR2 is YSLEER. The CDR3 extends over 15 amino acids. V was trimmed by 0 bases and J by 4 bases, leaving 12 bases between them. CDR3 protein: CASSQDRQDPYGYTF. The CDR3 DNA is TGCGCCAGCAGCCAAGACCGACAGGATCCCTATGGCTACACCTTC.

The V and J genes are TRBV28 and TRBJ1-6, with D maybe TRBD1 (6 bases). There are 13 residues in the CDR3. The V gene's germline CDR1 is MDHEN and CDR2 SYDVKM. V shed 6 bases and J shed 13 bases, with 16 bases lying between them. The CDR3 is CASSPGHPVPLHF. The DNA of the CDR3 is TGTGCCAGCAGCCCGGGACACCCGGTCCCCCTCCACTTT.

This sequence joins TRBV19 and TRBJ2-1; TRBD2 might be the D (6 bases). The CDR3 is made up of 15 amino acids. V was shortened by 7 bases and J by 4 bases, with 17 bases between the two germline ends. Germline values: CDR1 LNHDA, CDR2 SQIVND (reference sequence). The CDR3 region is CASKVPGGMYNEQFF. The CDR3 DNA reads TGTGCCAGTAAAGTCCCTGGCGGGATGTACAATGAGCAGTTCTTC.

The CDR3 DNA sequence: TGCGCCAGCAATGACAGGATCTACAATGAGCAGTTCTTC. This gives the protein CASNDRIYNEQFF. The chain joins TRBV10-1 to TRBJ2-1, with D possibly matching TRBD1 (6 bases). CDR3 length: 13 amino acids. V was pared by 7 bases and J by 3 bases, with 10 bases between. Germline values: CDR1 WNHNN, CDR2 SYGVQD (reference sequence).

The chain links TRBV19 to TRBJ2-1; D not resolved. The CDR3 is 15 residues long. Trimming took 3 bases from V and 0 from J, leaving 9 bases between them. CDR1 LNHDA and CDR2 SQIVND come from the germline V gene (reference sequence). The CDR3 is CASSIGTASYNEQFF. The CDR3, as DNA: TGTGCCAGTAGTATCGGTACCGCCTCCTACAATGAGCAGTTCTTC. The whole variable domain, filled in from reference TRBV19 and TRBJ2-1, reads DGGITQSPKYLFRKEGQNVTLSCEQNLNHDAMYWYRQDPGQGLRLIYYSQIVNDFQKGDIAEGYSVSREKKESFPLTVTSAQKNPTAFYLCASSIGTASYNEQFFGPGTRLTVL.

J is TRBJ1-1 and V is TRBV9; D ambiguous. V lost 0 bases and J 0 bases, leaving 9 bases between the germline ends. This CDR3 is built from 15 residues. The V gene's germline CDR1 is SGDLS and CDR2 YYNGEE. The CDR3 sequence: CASSVDRGMNTEAFF. CDR3 in DNA: TGTGCCAGCAGCGTAGATAGAGGAATGAACACTGAAGCTTTCTTT.

The rearrangement links TRBV5-1 to TRBJ2-6; D is unclear. Germline loops: CDR1 SGHRS, CDR2 YFSETQ. V lost 1 base and J 4 bases, leaving 12 bases between the germline ends. CDR3 size: 16 residues. CDR3 sequence (DNA): TGCGCCAGCAGCTTGATTGGGTTTCAGGGGGCCAACGTCCTGACTTTC. This gives the protein CASSLIGFQGANVLTF.

The V call is TRBV7-3, the J call TRBJ1-3; tentative D call: TRBD1 (5 bases). CDR1 is SGHTA, CDR2 FQGTGA, per germline. There are 17 residues in the CDR3. Trimming shortened V by 1 base and J by 4 bases, and 17 bases separated the two germline ends. CDR3 in amino acids: CASSLNGVGGGGNTIYF. In nucleotides, the CDR3 is TGTGCCAGCAGCTTAAACGGCGTCGGCGGGGGAGGAAACACCATATATTTT.

This clone appeared a single time. The chain is built from TRBV27 and TRBJ2-4; TRBD2 aligns across 8 bases. The V segment lost 5 bases and the J segment 2 bases; nucleotides outside the gene matches: 11. This CDR3 has 17 amino acids. The germline gives CDR1 MNHEY, CDR2 SMNVEV (reference sequence). This CDR3 is CASSPRVSGTSKNIQYF. The CDR3 DNA reads as TGTGCCAGCAGTCCGCGGGTTAGCGGGACGTCCAAAAACATTCAGTACTTC.

J is TRBJ2-4 and V is TRBV5-1; D is perhaps TRBD1 (6 bases). Germline assignment: CDR1 SGHRS and CDR2 YFSETQ. The V gene lost 2 bases and the J gene lost 8 bases, with 11 bases spanning the gap. The CDR3 loop spans 13 amino acids. The CDR3 protein is CASSLGKGDIQYF. In DNA, the CDR3 is TGCGCCAGCAGCTTAGGGAAGGGGGACATTCAGTACTTC.